This note documents a single TCR beta chain sequence. The antigen it recognizes is unknown. No quality values exist for individual bases; no much larger clone is one base distant. Taken from cysteine to phenylalanine, the CDR3 has 14 residues. Only CDR3 DNA is held: 42 bases, read in frame from base 1. The V and J ends are trimmed by 3 bases and 6 bases, leaving 14 bases between them. The CDR1 and CDR2 encoded by the germline V gene (reference sequence) are LNHDA and SQIVND. The TCR beta CDR3 regions were amplified from the RNA transcripts. For the first round of RT-PCR on the TCR CDR3, the HTBI primer set was used together with the Qiagen OneStep RT-PCR kit. The libraries were constructed in a second round of multiplex PCR and then size-selected and purified. Sequencing of the libraries was done on an Illumina HiSeq2000 using paired-end 100 bp reads. Per the authors' processing: Raw data were processed with SOAPnuke, discarding reads with adapters, uncalled bases, mean Phred below 15, or no exact constant-primer or identifier match. High-quality paired reads were merged using COPE v1.2.5, and each unique nucleotide sequence was defined as a clonotype. MiTCR v1.1 was used to align clonotypes to the IMGT TRBV, TRBD and TRBJ reference segments. Only V-J combinations with frequency above 0.0001, covering 99% to 99.2% of repertoires, were analysed. A TCS score was defined as the ratio of F50 (clonal expansion) to E x V (chaos), with BLOSUM62-based TCRdist applied between CDR3 peptides within each V-J. Welch's t-statistics and random forest reduced around 510 V-J features to roughly 13, which were used in a naive Bayes classifier (R e1071). The public sequencing data were trimmed at Q25 with fastp and processed into clonotypes with MiXCR by TCRdb, which kept only in-frame beta chains. Rows are unified per CDR3 protein, each entry keeping the most common DNA and genes. In this record, the V and J calls reflect TCRdb's handling and not the investigators' own analysis. The sample table shows some 140,000 distinct CDR3 sequences, and roughly a fifth are seen once. The biggest ten clones account for about two thirds of the sample.

The record originates from a study of T cells in Graves' hyperthyroidism and ophthalmopathy (dated by TCRdb to between 2018 and 2020). Concerning the study at large: Peripheral blood samples were taken at initial diagnosis, before any treatment was given. To identify TCR V-J signatures that set the groups apart, the researchers used a discovery cohort of about a hundred patients, made up of 43 with Graves' ophthalmopathy and some 56 with stable Graves' hyperthyroidism. Prospective prediction of ophthalmopathy was tested in an independent validation cohort of 18 to 20 hyperthyroidism patients and around 16 patients who later progressed to ophthalmopathy. For training and testing, the 95 to 100 patients in the discovery cohort were randomly divided in a 7:3 ratio. The study also compared thyroid tissue and blood T-cell repertoires from a handful of Graves' hyperthyroidism patients. Following sampling, methimazole starting at 30 mg daily was given to hyperthyroidism patients, and high-dose intravenous methylprednisolone was given to ophthalmopathy patients. The paper describes TCR Vbeta CDR3 sequencing of 130 to 150 peripheral blood samples, made up of 43 ophthalmopathy patients, around 78 hyperthyroidism patients and 17 progressor patients.

Hyperthyroidism patients were newly diagnosed, had a disease duration of under 2 months, and were aged 18 to 65 years. Any patient with an uncontrolled infection, another autoimmune disease, pregnancy or lactation was excluded. Diagnoses were established on the basis of clinical symptoms, serum thyroxine and TRAb, thyroid ultrasound, and orbital computed tomography. Blood from progressor patients was collected at the time of first diagnosis with hyperthyroidism, before any ophthalmopathy symptoms had appeared. PBMCs were isolated from about 9.1 ml of fresh peripheral blood by Ficoll-Paque density gradient centrifugation. Patients classed as progressors first received a Graves' hyperthyroidism diagnosis and then went on to develop ophthalmopathy during follow-up. Total RNA was extracted using Trizol reagent, and RNA quality was assessed on an Agilent 2100 Bioanalyzer. Results and caveats for the whole study, not just this receptor: Sample size was not statistically predetermined, and investigators were not blinded to group allocation. Most expanded thyroid clonotypes (frequency above 0.001) were also detected in blood, suggesting blood repertoires may reflect thyroid immune responses. During validation, the model predicted progression to ophthalmopathy a median of approximately 6 months ahead of onset, with around 70% sensitivity and almost 75% specificity. In cross-validation, a model built on a 13 V-J signature told ophthalmopathy apart from stable hyperthyroidism with just under 90% sensitivity and about 81% specificity, and in testing the same model reached 80%/75%.

The source material was blood. The chain was built from TRBV19 and TRBJ1-2, with no confident D gene call. The TCR originated in a woman in her 50s with Graves' hyperthyroidism that later progressed to Graves' ophthalmopathy. The CDR3 corresponds to CASSIRSARDGYTF. The nucleotides read TGTGCCAGTAGTATTCGGTCAGCCCGGGATGGCTACACCTTC.